Shown below are 15 T cell receptor beta chains from a single sample sequenced in a study of OX40 agonist ivuxolimab in advanced cancers. The assay was immunoSEQ multiplex PCR, and TCRdb's table has in-frame clones only and misses some. This table holds fewer than 50,000 clones, 85% to 95% found once. The specimen comprised CD4+ or CD8+ T cells sorted from blood, sampled in a trial of the OX40 agonist ivuxolimab. These receptor sequences come from an adult with an advanced solid tumor such as melanoma, head and neck, liver or kidney cancer.

The chain employs TRBV5-6 and TRBJ2-1, with D perhaps matching TRBD1 (6 bases). Germline lookup yields CDR1 SGHDT and CDR2 YYEEEE. CDR3 length equals 12 residues. Trimming left V 4 bases short and J 10 bases short, with 12 bases between. This CDR3 reads CASSQGQYEQFF. In DNA form, the CDR3 reads TGTGCCAGCAGCCAAGGACAGTACGAGCAGTTCTTC.

This clone was picked up one time. This sequence joins TRBV6-6 and TRBJ2-3; D is possibly TRBD2 (5 bases). CDR1 is MNHNY and CDR2 is SVGAGI in the germline V gene (reference sequence). The CDR3 has 16 residues. V dropped 6 bases and J dropped 1 base, with 17 bases sitting between them. CDR3 nucleotides: TGTGCCAGCAGCCCTTCACGAGCGGTTGGCACAGATACGCAGTATTTT. As protein: CASSPSRAVGTDTQYF.

The CDR3 coding sequence is TGTGCCAGCAGTGAGGGGGACCAAAACATTCAGTACTTC. This translates into CASSEGDQNIQYF. This chain connects TRBV6-1 to TRBJ2-4; perhaps D is TRBD1 or TRBD2 (5 bases each). Trimming took 3 bases from V and 5 from J, leaving 8 bases between them. CDR3 length: 13 residues. Looked up from germline, CDR1 is MNHNS and CDR2 is SASEGT.

This chain uses TRBV28 with TRBJ2-6; 9 nucleotides agree with TRBD1. The CDR3 length is 18 residues. The germline V gene encodes CDR1 MDHEN and CDR2 SYDVKM. The J segment lost 0 bases and the V segment lost 4 bases, leaving 7 bases of the junction unmatched. The DNA of the CDR3 is TGTGCCAGCAGTTCGCCCGGGACAGGGTTCTCTGGGGCCAACGTCCTGACTTTC. This translates into CASSSPGTGFSGANVLTF.

In this sample, this clone turned up a few times. The genes are TRBV4-3 and TRBJ2-6; TRBD1 or TRBD2 may be the D gene (5 bases each). Trimming took off 0 bases at V and 4 bases at J, with 10 bases between the two ends. The CDR3 contains 16 residues. Germline assignment: CDR1 LGHNA and CDR2 YSLEER. CDR3 sequence: CASSQEAGSGANVLTF. Here the CDR3 DNA reads TGCGCCAGCAGCCAAGAAGCAGGGAGCGGGGCCAACGTCCTGACTTTC.

The CDR3 is CASSPGQGSSNEQFF. The CDR3 DNA reads as TGTGCCAGCAGCCCCGGACAGGGTTCTTCCAATGAGCAGTTCTTC. This chain connects TRBV28 to TRBJ2-1, with 8 bases identical to TRBD1. V trimming: 6 bases; J trimming: 6 bases; junction bases outside the gene matches: 10. This CDR3 region has 15 residues. CDR1 is MDHEN, CDR2 SYDVKM, per germline.

V usage is TRBV27 and J usage is TRBJ2-3; perhaps D is TRBD1 or TRBD2 (7 bases each). CDR1 MNHEY and CDR2 SMNVEV come from the germline V gene (reference sequence). CDR3 length equals 14 residues. The V gene lost 6 bases and the J gene lost 4 bases, with 14 bases spanning the gap. The CDR3 DNA sequence: TGTGCCAGCAGCTTGACAGGGAGGGCAGATACGCAGTATTTT. Amino acid sequence: CASSLTGRADTQYF.

This clone occurred once. The chain combines TRBV19 with TRBJ2-1; D ambiguous. The CDR3 is 11 amino acids. V lost 6 bases and J 12 bases, leaving 12 bases between the germline ends. The V gene's germline CDR1 is LNHDA and CDR2 SQIVND (reference sequence). In nucleotides, the CDR3 is TGTGCCAGTAGACCCGCCGGGTTGCAGTTCTTC. Translating gives CASRPAGLQFF.

V is TRBV4-1 and J is TRBJ2-7; D gene ambiguous. This CDR3 comprises 15 residues. V was cut by 0 bases and J by 0 bases, with 9 bases left in between. The V gene's germline CDR1 is MGHRA and CDR2 YSYEKL. As DNA, the CDR3 is TGCGCCAGCAGCCAAGATCTGGCAGCCTCCTACGAGCAGTACTTC. As protein: CASSQDLAASYEQYF.

The chain couples TRBV7-6 to TRBJ2-7; 14 bases map to TRBD2. The CDR3 loop spans 19 amino acids. Germline loops: CDR1 SGHVS, CDR2 FNYEAQ. J lost 5 bases, V lost 0 bases, and 12 bases had no gene match. CDR3 nucleotides: TGTGCCAGCAGCTTAGCTGGAGGGACTAGCGGGAGAGTCGCGCACGAGCAGTACTTC. It yields the protein CASSLAGGTSGRVAHEQYF.

The chain has TRBV13 and TRBJ2-1, with 11 bases identical to TRBD2. The CDR3 runs 16 residues. The J segment lost 5 bases and the V segment lost 5 bases, leaving 8 bases of the junction unmatched. In germline, CDR1 is PRHDT, CDR2 FYEKMQ (reference sequence). CDR3 DNA: TGTGCCAGCAGCACAACCGGGACTAGCGGCGACAATGAGCAGTTCTTC. It is translated as CASSTTGTSGDNEQFF.

The gene calls are TRBV5-6 and TRBJ2-4; 8 positions match TRBD1. Germline assignment: CDR1 SGHDT and CDR2 YYEEEE. The CDR3 totals 19 residues. After removal of 3 bases from V and 0 bases from J, the junction contained 14 bases not matched to a gene. The DNA of the CDR3 is TGTGCCAGCAGCTCCTGGGCGGGACAGGCGCCTCTAGCCAAAAACATTCAGTACTTC. Translating it yields CASSSWAGQAPLAKNIQYF.

This chain uses TRBV30 with TRBJ2-2; D assignment may be TRBD1 or TRBD2 (5 bases each). The germline gives CDR1 GTSNPN, CDR2 SVGIG (reference sequence). The V end lost 0 bases, the J end lost 7 bases, and 12 bases lay between the germline ends. This CDR3 is built from 14 residues. The CDR3 loop is CAWSVRGAGGELFF. The CDR3 coding sequence is TGTGCCTGGAGTGTTCGTGGGGCGGGCGGGGAGCTGTTTTTT.

The chain combines TRBV2 with TRBJ2-7; the D call may be TRBD1 or TRBD2 (5 bases each). The CDR3 totals 13 residues. CDR1 and CDR2 (germline): SNHLY, FYNNEI. Trimming left V 6 bases short and J 0 bases short, with 9 bases between. CDR3 sequence: CASRGTDSYEQYF. In DNA form, the CDR3 reads TGTGCCAGCAGAGGGACCGACTCCTACGAGCAGTACTTC.

The genes are TRBV7-9 and TRBJ2-3; D uncertain. V lost 5 bases and J 1 base, leaving 16 bases between the germline ends. The CDR3 runs 16 residues. Germline V gene data show CDR1 as SEHNR and CDR2 as FQNEAQ (reference sequence). The CDR3 region has the DNA TGTGCCAGCAGCAGCACTACCTCCCCGGGCACAGATACGCAGTATTTT. This encodes CASSSTTSPGTDTQYF.